This T cell receptor (beta chain) was identified in a study of blood T cell repertoires in COVID-19 (dated by TCRdb to 2018 to 2021). With respect to the entire study: Collaborator samples came from the United States, Italy and Spain and covered acute and convalescent phases of COVID-19. Where HLA class I and class II types were available, the types were taken from metadata supplied by the sample provider, not from assay-based typing. The prospective study material was composed of cDNA or gDNA derived from T cells, B-cell-depleted T cells, or PBMCs. Nearly every sample came with metadata listing a de-identified subject ID, COVID-19 status, age in years and sex. Deeply sampled blood TCRbeta repertoires from subjects exposed to, actively infected with, or recovered from COVID-19 were included in the dataset. A freely available public database, intended as a resource for researchers studying the immune response to SARS-CoV-2, is where the repertoires were released. The samples were drawn from two sources: the first 160 participants of the ongoing ImmuneRACE study, and 950 to 1,500 subjects contributed by 6 global collaborators. The investigation overall reported the following: The quantity of clinical and demographic metadata differed by source and by participant and was supplied without curation.

TCRbeta CDR3 regions were amplified from genomic DNA using the immunoSEQ Assay, a bias-controlled multiplex PCR. The original pipeline was this. The number of nucleated cells in each sample was estimated from the amplification of reference gene primers within the assay. To quantify the absolute abundance of each unique TCRbeta CDR3 rearrangement, sequence reads were collapsed and filtered. For each sample, productive Simpson clonality was calculated as the square root of Simpson's diversity index over productive rearrangements. TCRdb's version of the immuneACCESS table is confined to in-frame rearrangements and falls short of the full clone set. An unresolved V gene accounts for under half of the shortfall where checked; the remainder is of unknown origin. From that table come the V and J calls and clone size; the DNA was used to work out D and trimming. A total of some 200,000 clones appear in this sample, around nine tenths of them only once. 3.7% of the sample belongs to the ten largest clones.

Each collaborating institution followed its own protocols to collect whole blood in K2EDTA tubes. For TCRbeta analysis, collaborator samples were shipped as frozen whole blood, as isolated PBMCs, or as DNA extracted from either sample type. Points on this clone: Its cognate antigen has yet to be identified. Qualities for individual bases were not recorded, and no much larger clone is one base off.

Taken from the germline V gene, the CDR1 and CDR2 loops are SGHTA and FQGNSA. From cysteine to phenylalanine, the CDR3 is 13 amino acids long. Only the CDR3 portion is preserved as DNA: 39 bases, with reading frame beginning at the first base. Trimming at the junction amounts to 1 base on V and 6 bases on J, and the germline ends lie 9 bases apart. This receptor was taken from a man between 18 and 35 years old with active or convalescent COVID-19. The rearranged chain carries TRBV7-2 and TRBJ1-2; confidence is insufficient to name the D gene. Material: peripheral blood. The nucleotide sequence reads TGTGCCAGCAGCTTAGAACTGAACCATGGCTACACCTTC. It is translated as CASSLELNHGYTF.